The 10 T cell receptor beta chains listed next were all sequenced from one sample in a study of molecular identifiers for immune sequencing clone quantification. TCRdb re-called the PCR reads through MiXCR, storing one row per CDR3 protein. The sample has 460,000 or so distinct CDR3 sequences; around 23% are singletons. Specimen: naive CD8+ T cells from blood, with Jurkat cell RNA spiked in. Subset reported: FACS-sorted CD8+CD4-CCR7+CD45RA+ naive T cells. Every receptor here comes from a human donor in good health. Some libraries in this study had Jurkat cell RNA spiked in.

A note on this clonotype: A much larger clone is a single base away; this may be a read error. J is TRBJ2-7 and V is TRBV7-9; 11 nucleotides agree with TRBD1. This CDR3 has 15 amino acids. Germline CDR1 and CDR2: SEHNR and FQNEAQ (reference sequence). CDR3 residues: CVSSLGQGALYEQYF. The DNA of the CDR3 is TGTGTCAGCAGTCTTGGACAGGGGGCGTTGTACGAGCAGTACTTC.

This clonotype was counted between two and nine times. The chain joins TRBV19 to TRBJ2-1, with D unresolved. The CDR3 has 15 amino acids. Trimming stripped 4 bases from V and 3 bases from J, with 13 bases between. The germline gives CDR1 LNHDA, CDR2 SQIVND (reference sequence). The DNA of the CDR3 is TGTGCCAGTAGTACCCCCCGTGACCTCTACAATGAGCAGTTCTTC. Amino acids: CASSTPRDLYNEQFF. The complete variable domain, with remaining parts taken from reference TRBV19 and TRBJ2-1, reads DGGITQSPKYLFRKEGQNVTLSCEQNLNHDAMYWYRQDPGQGLRLIYYSQIVNDFQKGDIAEGYSVSREKKESFPLTVTSAQKNPTAFYLCASSTPRDLYNEQFFGPGTRLTVL.

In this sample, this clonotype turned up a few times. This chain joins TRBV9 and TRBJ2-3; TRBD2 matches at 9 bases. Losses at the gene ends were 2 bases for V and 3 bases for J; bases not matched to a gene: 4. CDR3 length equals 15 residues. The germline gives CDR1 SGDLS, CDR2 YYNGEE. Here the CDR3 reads CASSVAGGTTDTQYF. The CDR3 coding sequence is TGTGCCAGCAGCGTGGCGGGGGGGACAACAGATACGCAGTATTTT.

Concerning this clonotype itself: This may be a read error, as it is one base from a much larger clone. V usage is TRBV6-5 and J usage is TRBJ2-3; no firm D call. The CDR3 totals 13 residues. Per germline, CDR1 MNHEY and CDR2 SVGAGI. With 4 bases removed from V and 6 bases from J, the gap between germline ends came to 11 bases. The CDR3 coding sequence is TGTGCCAGCAGTTGTATGGGGTCTGATACGCAGTATTTT. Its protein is CASSCMGSDTQYF.

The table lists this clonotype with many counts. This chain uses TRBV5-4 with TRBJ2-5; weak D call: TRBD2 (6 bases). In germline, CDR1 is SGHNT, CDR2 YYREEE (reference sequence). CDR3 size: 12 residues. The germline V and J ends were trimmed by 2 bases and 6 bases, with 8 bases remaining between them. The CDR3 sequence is CASSFGGKTQYF. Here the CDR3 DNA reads TGTGCCAGCAGCTTTGGGGGGAAGACCCAGTACTTC.

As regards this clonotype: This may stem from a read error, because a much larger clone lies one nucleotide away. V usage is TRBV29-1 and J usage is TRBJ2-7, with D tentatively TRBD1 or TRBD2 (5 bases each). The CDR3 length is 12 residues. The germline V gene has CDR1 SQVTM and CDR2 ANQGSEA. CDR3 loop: CSVEPPGGERYF. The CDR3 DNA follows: TGCAGCGTTGAACCCCCTGGGGGTGAGCGGTACTTC.

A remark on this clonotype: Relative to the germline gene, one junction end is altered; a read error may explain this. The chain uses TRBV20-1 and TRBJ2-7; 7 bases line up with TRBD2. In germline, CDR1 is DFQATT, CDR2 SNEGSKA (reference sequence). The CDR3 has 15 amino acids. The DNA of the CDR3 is TGCAGAGCTAGAGGTCGGGGGGTTGCCTCCTACGAGCAGTACTTC. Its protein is CRARGRGVASYEQYF.

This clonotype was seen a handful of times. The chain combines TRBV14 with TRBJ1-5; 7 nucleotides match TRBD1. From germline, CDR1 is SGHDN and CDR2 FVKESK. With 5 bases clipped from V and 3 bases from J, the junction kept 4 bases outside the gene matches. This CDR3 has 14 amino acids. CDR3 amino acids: CASSTQGINQPQHF. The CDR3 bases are TGTGCCAGCAGCACACAGGGGATCAATCAGCCCCAGCATTTT.

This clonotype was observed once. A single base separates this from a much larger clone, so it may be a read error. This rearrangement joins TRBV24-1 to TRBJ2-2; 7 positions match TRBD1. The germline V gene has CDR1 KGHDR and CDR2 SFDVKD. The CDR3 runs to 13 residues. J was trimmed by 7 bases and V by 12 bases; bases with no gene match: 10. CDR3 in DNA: TGTGCCTCCTACGACAGGGTGAGCGGGGAGCTGTTTTTT. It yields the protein CASYDRVSGELFF.

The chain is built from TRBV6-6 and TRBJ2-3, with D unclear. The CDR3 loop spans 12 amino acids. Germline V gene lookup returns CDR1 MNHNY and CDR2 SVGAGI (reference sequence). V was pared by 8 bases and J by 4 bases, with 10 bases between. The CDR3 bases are TGTGCCAGCCGACACGAATCAGATACGCAGTATTTT. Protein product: CASRHESDTQYF.